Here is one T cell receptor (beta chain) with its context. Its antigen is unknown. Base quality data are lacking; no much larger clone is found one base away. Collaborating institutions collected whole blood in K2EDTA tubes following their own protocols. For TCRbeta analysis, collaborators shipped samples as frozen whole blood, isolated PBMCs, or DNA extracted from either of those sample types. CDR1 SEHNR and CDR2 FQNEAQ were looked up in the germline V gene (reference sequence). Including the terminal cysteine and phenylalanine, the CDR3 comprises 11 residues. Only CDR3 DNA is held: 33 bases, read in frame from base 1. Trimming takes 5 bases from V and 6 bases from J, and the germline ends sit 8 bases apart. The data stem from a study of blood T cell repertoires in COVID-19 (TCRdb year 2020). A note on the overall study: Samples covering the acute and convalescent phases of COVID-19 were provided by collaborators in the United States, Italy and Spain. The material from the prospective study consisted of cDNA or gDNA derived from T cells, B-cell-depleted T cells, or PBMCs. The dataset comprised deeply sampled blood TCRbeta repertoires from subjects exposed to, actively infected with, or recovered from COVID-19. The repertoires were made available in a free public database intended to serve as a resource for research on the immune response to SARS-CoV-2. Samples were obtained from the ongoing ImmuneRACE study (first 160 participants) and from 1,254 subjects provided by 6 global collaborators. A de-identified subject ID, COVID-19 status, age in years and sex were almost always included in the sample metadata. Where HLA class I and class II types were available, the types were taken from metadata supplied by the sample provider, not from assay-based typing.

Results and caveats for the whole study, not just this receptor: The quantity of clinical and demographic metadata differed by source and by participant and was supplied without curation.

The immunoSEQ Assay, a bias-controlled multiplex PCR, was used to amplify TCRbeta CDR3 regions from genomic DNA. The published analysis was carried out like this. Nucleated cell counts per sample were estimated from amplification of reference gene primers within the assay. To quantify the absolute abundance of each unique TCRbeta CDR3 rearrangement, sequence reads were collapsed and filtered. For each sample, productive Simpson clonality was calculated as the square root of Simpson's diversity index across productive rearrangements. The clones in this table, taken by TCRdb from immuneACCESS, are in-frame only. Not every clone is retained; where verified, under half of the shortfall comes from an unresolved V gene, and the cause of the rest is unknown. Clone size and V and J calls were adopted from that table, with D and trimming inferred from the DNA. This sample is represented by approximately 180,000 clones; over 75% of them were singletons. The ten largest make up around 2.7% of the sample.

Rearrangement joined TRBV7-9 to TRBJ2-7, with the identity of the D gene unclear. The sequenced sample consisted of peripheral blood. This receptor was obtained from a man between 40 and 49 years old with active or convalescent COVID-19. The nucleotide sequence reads TGTGCCAGCAGCCCCGGGTTCGAGCAGTACTTC. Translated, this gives CASSPGFEQYF.